These 21 T cell receptor beta chains share one sample of origin, sequenced in a study of cytotoxic CD8 clonotypes in ibrutinib-treated CLL. Sequencing was performed with immunoSEQ multiplex PCR; in TCRdb, only in-frame clones are kept and a portion is missing. The table lists some 310,000 clones, about 77% of them singletons, with about 6.3% in the top ten. The sequenced sample was PBMCs, obtained before ibrutinib treatment. Every receptor here comes from a human donor with chronic lymphocytic leukemia.

The chain couples TRBV5-1 to TRBJ2-7, with D tentatively TRBD1 (6 bases). V dropped 4 bases and J dropped 0 bases, with 11 bases sitting between them. Germline CDR1 reads SGHRS; CDR2 reads YFSETQ. This CDR3 region has 14 residues. CDR3 sequence (DNA): TGCGCCAGCAGCCCTTGGACAGACTCCTACGAGCAGTACTTC. Translated: CASSPWTDSYEQYF. The complete variable domain, with remaining parts taken from reference TRBV5-1 and TRBJ2-7, reads KAGVTQTPRYLIKTRGQQVTLSCSPISGHRSVSWYQQTPGQGLQFLFEYFSETQRNKGNFPGRFSGRQFSNSRSEMNVSTLELGDSALYLCASSPWTDSYEQYFGPGTRLTVT.

This sequence joins TRBV12-5 and TRBJ2-1, with 9 bases matching TRBD2. The germline V gene has CDR1 LGHNT and CDR2 FRNRAP. Trimming removed 1 base from V and 6 bases from J; junction bases left unmatched: 4. CDR3 length equals 15 residues. The CDR3 DNA follows: TGTGCTAGTGGTTTGGGACTAGCGGCAATCAATGAGCAGTTCTTC. This gives the protein CASGLGLAAINEQFF.

The rearrangement links TRBV7-9 to TRBJ2-7; possible D gene TRBD2, 5 bases. The CDR3 runs 14 residues. CDR1 and CDR2 (germline): SEHNR, FQNEAQ (reference sequence). The V end was cut by 6 bases, the J end by 3 bases, with 15 bases between. CDR3 nucleotide sequence: TGTGCCAGCAGACCGAGCGGATCCCTCTACGAGCAGTACTTC. Amino acid sequence: CASRPSGSLYEQYF.

The chain carries TRBV6-1 and TRBJ1-5; D possibly corresponds to TRBD1 (5 bases). Between the trimmed V and J ends, which lost 3 bases and 7 bases, there was a span of 13 bases. This CDR3 is 14 amino acids long. CDR1 is MNHNS and CDR2 is SASEGT in the germline V gene. As DNA, the CDR3 is TGTGCCAGCAGTGAGGGCAGGGTTCGACAGCCCCAGCATTTT. Protein sequence: CASSEGRVRQPQHF.

The chain is built from TRBV7-3 and TRBJ2-1; D perhaps matches TRBD2 (5 bases). Germline V CDR1 and CDR2: SGHTA, FQGTGA. This CDR3 region has 15 residues. V shed 2 bases and J shed 1 base, with 9 bases lying between them. The CDR3, as DNA: TGTGCCAGCAGCTTATTGGGGAGTTCCTACAATGAGCAGTTCTTC. Encoded protein: CASSLLGSSYNEQFF.

The chain joins TRBV9 to TRBJ1-3, with D possibly matching TRBD1 (6 bases). The CDR3 has 16 residues. The V and J ends lost 0 bases and 1 base respectively, with 11 bases between them. Germline assignment: CDR1 SGDLS and CDR2 YYNGEE. CDR3 loop: CASSVDGGPSGNTIYF. The CDR3 DNA sequence: TGTGCCAGCAGCGTAGATGGGGGCCCTTCTGGAAACACCATATATTTT. Based on the CDR3 plus reference TRBV9 and TRBJ1-3, the full variable domain is DSGVTQTPKHLITATGQRVTLRCSPRSGDLSVYWYQQSLDQGLQFLIQYYNGEERAKGNILERFSAQQFPDLHSELNLSSLELGDSALYFCASSVDGGPSGNTIYFGEGSWLTVV.

The chain is built from TRBV13 and TRBJ2-5; D is unresolved. The V end lost 5 bases, the J end lost 0 bases, and 4 bases lay between the germline ends. From germline, CDR1 is PRHDT and CDR2 FYEKMQ (reference sequence). The CDR3 consists of 12 residues. The DNA for the CDR3 is TGTGCCAGCAGCGTCCACCAAGAGACCCAGTACTTC. Translation: CASSVHQETQYF.

The table lists this clone with a count of one. The rearrangement links TRBV11-2 to TRBJ1-1, with D perhaps matching TRBD1 (5 bases). The germline CDR1 and CDR2 sequences are SGHAT and FQNNGV. This CDR3 has 13 amino acids. V gave up 5 bases and J gave up 3 bases, with 10 bases separating them. The CDR3 loop is CASSPDTYTEAFF. CDR3 in DNA: TGTGCCAGCAGCCCGGACACGTACACTGAAGCTTTCTTT.

This rearrangement joins TRBV10-3 to TRBJ1-1; the D is unclear. CDR3 length equals 13 residues. CDR1 and CDR2 (germline): ENHRY, SYGVKD. The V end lost 6 bases, the J end lost 4 bases, and 12 bases lay between the germline ends. CDR3 nucleotide sequence: TGTGCCATCAGGGTGGGGATGGGCACTGAAGCTTTCTTT. The encoded protein is CAIRVGMGTEAFF.

This clone has just one count. The V gene is TRBV9, the J gene TRBJ2-5; 9 nucleotides line up with TRBD2. Germline lookup yields CDR1 SGDLS and CDR2 YYNGEE. V shed 4 bases and J 5 bases; nucleotides not matched to a gene: 6. The CDR3 has 14 amino acids. This CDR3 is CASSPSGRMETQYF. The CDR3 DNA sequence: TGTGCCAGCAGCCCCAGCGGGAGGATGGAGACCCAGTACTTC.

This chain connects TRBV18 to TRBJ1-1; D possibly corresponds to TRBD1 (6 bases). Trimming shortened V by 2 bases and J by 4 bases, and 11 bases separated the two germline ends. Germline CDR1 reads KGHSH; CDR2 reads LQKENI. The CDR3 sequence is 14 residues long. CDR3 amino acids: CASSPSDSSTEAFF. Here the CDR3 DNA reads TGTGCCAGCTCACCATCGGACAGTAGCACTGAAGCTTTCTTT.

This clone was detected a few times. V is TRBV28 and J is TRBJ2-7, with TRBD1 as a possible D gene (6 bases). This CDR3 has 14 residues. Germline values: CDR1 MDHEN, CDR2 SYDVKM. Trimming removed 7 bases from V and 2 bases from J, with 15 bases in between. DNA of the CDR3: TGTGCCAGCATGGGCCAGACAGGACCCTACGAGCAGTACTTC. Protein product: CASMGQTGPYEQYF.

V is TRBV6-4 and J is TRBJ2-2; a possible D gene is TRBD2 (6 bases). With 2 bases removed from V and 2 bases from J, the gap between germline ends came to 6 bases. Per germline, CDR1 MRHNA and CDR2 SNTAGT. This CDR3 comprises 14 residues. This CDR3 reads CASSDGTNTGELFF. The DNA of the CDR3 is TGTGCCAGCAGTGACGGGACTAACACCGGGGAGCTGTTTTTT.

This clone was detected a few times. The chain joins TRBV4-1 to TRBJ2-1; tentative D call: TRBD1 (6 bases). Germline-derived CDR1 and CDR2 are MGHRA and YSYEKL. The CDR3 runs 15 residues. Trimming removed 5 bases at V and 4 bases at J, with 15 bases between. The CDR3 region has the DNA TGCGCCAGCAGCTCTCCACAGGGTCGATACAATGAGCAGTTCTTC. Translated: CASSSPQGRYNEQFF.

CDR3 DNA sequence: TGTGCCAGCAGCTTAGAGACTAGCGGGGCCTACGAGCAGTACTTC. Amino acid sequence: CASSLETSGAYEQYF. The chain couples TRBV5-6 to TRBJ2-7; 11 bases align to TRBD2. CDR3 length equals 15 residues. Germline loops: CDR1 SGHDT, CDR2 YYEEEE. The V segment lost 2 bases and the J segment 2 bases; nucleotides outside the gene matches: 3.

Only one count was recorded for this clone. J is TRBJ1-2 and V is TRBV6-1; no firm D call. The CDR3 extends over 14 amino acids. CDR1 and CDR2 (germline): MNHNS, SASEGT. Trimming cost V 3 bases and J 5 bases, with 13 bases left between them. The DNA of the CDR3 is TGTGCCAGCAGTGAGCCCGGACTGACTTATGGCTACACCTTC. Encoded protein: CASSEPGLTYGYTF.

V is TRBV25-1 and J is TRBJ2-7; D might be TRBD2 (5 bases). The CDR3 spans 12 residues. Germline V gives CDR1 MGHDK, CDR2 SYGVNS. With 8 bases removed from V and 2 bases from J, the gap between germline ends came to 10 bases. CDR3 sequence: CASARAPYEQYF. CDR3 DNA: TGTGCCAGCGCGCGGGCTCCCTACGAGCAGTACTTC.

The J gene is TRBJ1-2, the V gene TRBV27; 9 bases are a match to TRBD1. Germline V gene lookup returns CDR1 MNHEY and CDR2 SMNVEV (reference sequence). After removal of 7 bases from V and 0 bases from J, the junction contained 9 bases not matched to a gene. This CDR3 region has 16 residues. CDR3 amino acids: CASTQQGAPANYGYTF. CDR3 DNA: TGTGCCAGCACCCAACAGGGGGCGCCGGCTAACTATGGCTACACCTTC.

The chain links TRBV5-1 to TRBJ2-1, with 9 bases aligning to TRBD1. The CDR3 consists of 17 residues. Germline loops: CDR1 SGHRS, CDR2 YFSETQ. Losses at the gene ends were 5 bases for V and 5 bases for J; bases not matched to a gene: 14. The CDR3 nucleotides read TGCGCCAGCAGATCGGGACAGGGTGGGATGCGGGACAATGAGCAGTTCTTC. Translation: CASRSGQGGMRDNEQFF.

This clone was picked up a small number of times. The gene calls are TRBV27 and TRBJ1-2; D uncertain. Germline CDR1 and CDR2: MNHEY and SMNVEV (reference sequence). The V end lost 0 bases, the J end lost 5 bases, and 16 bases lay between the germline ends. The CDR3 has 16 amino acids. In nucleotides, the CDR3 is TGTGCCAGCAGTTTATCGGTGCGGGCAACTCTATATGGCTACACCTTC. It is translated as CASSLSVRATLYGYTF.

This clone was seen a handful of times. The genes are TRBV7-2 and TRBJ1-5; D possibly corresponds to TRBD1 (6 bases). CDR3 length equals 15 residues. Between the trimmed V and J ends, which lost 1 base and 3 bases, there was a span of 10 bases. Germline values: CDR1 SGHTA, CDR2 FQGNSA. CDR3 in DNA: TGTGCCAGCAGCTTAGTTACAGGGAACAATCAGCCCCAGCATTTT. Translation: CASSLVTGNNQPQHF.